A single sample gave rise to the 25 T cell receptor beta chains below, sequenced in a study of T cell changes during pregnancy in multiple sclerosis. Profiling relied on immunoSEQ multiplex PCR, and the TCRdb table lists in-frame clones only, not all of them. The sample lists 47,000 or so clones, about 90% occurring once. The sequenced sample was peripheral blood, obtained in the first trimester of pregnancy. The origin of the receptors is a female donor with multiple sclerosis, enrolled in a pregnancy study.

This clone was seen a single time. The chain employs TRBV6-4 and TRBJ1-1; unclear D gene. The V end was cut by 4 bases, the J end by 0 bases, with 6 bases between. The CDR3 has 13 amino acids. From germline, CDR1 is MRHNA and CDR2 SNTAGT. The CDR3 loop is CASSAQMNTEAFF. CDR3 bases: TGTGCCAGCAGTGCCCAGATGAACACTGAAGCTTTCTTT.

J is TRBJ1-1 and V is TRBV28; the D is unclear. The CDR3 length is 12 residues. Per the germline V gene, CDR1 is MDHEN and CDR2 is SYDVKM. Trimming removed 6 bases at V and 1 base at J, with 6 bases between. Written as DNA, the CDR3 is TGTGCCAGCAGGTACAGGAACACTGAAGCTTTCTTT. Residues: CASRYRNTEAFF. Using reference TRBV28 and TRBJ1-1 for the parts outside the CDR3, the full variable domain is DVKVTQSSRYLVKRTGEKVFLECVQDMDHENMFWYRQDPGLGLRLIYFSYDVKMKEKGDIPEGYSVSREKKERFSLILESASTNQTSMYLCASRYRNTEAFFGQGTRLTVV.

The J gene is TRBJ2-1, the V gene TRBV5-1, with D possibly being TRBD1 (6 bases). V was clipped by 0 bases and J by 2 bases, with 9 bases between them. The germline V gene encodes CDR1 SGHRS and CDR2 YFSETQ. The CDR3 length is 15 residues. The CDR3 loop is CASSLGAGAYNEQFF. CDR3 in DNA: TGCGCCAGCAGCTTGGGGGCAGGGGCCTACAATGAGCAGTTCTTC.

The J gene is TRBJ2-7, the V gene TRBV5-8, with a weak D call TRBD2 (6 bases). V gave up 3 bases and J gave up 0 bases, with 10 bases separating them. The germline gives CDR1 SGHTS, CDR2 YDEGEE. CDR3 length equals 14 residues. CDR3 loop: CASSWGVASYEQYF. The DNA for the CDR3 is TGTGCCAGCAGCTGGGGGGTGGCCTCCTACGAGCAGTACTTC. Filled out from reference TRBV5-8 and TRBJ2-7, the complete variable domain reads EAGVTQSPTHLIKTRGQQATLRCSPISGHTSVYWYQQALGLGLQFLLWYDEGEERNRGNFPPRFSGRQFPNYSSELNVNALELEDSALYLCASSWGVASYEQYFGPGTRLTVT.

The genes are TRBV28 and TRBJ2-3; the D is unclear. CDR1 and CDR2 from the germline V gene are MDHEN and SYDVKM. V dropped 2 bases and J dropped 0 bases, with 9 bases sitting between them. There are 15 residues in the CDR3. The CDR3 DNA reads TGTGCCAGCAGTTTAGCGGTGTCTAGCACAGATACGCAGTATTTT. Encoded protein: CASSLAVSSTDTQYF. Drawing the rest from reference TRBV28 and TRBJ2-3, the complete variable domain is DVKVTQSSRYLVKRTGEKVFLECVQDMDHENMFWYRQDPGLGLRLIYFSYDVKMKEKGDIPEGYSVSREKKERFSLILESASTNQTSMYLCASSLAVSSTDTQYFGPGTRLTVL.

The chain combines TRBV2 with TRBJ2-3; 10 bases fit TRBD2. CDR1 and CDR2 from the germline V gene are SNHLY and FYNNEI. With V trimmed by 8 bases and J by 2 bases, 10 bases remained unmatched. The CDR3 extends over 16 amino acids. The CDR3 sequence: CASGTSGITNTDTQYF. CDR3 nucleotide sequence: TGTGCCAGCGGAACTAGCGGGATTACGAACACAGATACGCAGTATTTT.

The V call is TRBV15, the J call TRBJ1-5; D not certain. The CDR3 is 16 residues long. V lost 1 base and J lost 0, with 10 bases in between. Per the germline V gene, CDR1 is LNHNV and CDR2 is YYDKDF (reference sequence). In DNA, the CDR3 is TGTGCCACCAGCAGAGGGCGGATCTCTAGCAATCAGCCCCAGCATTTT. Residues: CATSRGRISSNQPQHF.

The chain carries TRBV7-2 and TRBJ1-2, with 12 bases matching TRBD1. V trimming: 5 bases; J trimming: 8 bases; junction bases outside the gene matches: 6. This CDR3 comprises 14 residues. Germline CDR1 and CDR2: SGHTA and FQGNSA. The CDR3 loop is CASSRAGTGGGYTF. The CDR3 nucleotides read TGTGCCAGCAGCCGAGCCGGGACAGGGGGCGGCTACACCTTC.

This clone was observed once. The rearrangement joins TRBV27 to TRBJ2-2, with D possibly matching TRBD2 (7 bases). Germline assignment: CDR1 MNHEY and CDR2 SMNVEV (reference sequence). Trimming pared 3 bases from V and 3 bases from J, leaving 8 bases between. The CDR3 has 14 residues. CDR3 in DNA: TGTGCCAGCAGTTTCGGGGGGCACACCGGGGAGCTGTTTTTT. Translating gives CASSFGGHTGELFF.

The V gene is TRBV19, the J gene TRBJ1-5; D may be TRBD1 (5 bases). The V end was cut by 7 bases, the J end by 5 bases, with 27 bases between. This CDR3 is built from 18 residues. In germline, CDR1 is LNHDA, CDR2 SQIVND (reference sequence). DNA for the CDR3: TGTGCCAGTACCCTAGCGGGGCCAGGGACGCTATCGTATCAGCCCCAGCATTTT. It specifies CASTLAGPGTLSYQPQHF. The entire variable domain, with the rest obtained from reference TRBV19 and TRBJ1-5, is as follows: DGGITQSPKYLFRKEGQNVTLSCEQNLNHDAMYWYRQDPGQGLRLIYYSQIVNDFQKGDIAEGYSVSREKKESFPLTVTSAQKNPTAFYLCASTLAGPGTLSYQPQHFGDGTRLSIL.

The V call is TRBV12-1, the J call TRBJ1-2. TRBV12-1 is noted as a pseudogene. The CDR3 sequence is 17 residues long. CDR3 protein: CASSDASFRNVDYGYTF. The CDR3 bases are TGTGCCAGCAGTGACGCTAGCTTTCGGAACGTCGACTATGGCTACACCTTC.

CDR3 loop: CASSLFSRDEKLFF. The CDR3 DNA reads TGTGCCAGCAGTTTGTTTTCAAGAGATGAAAAACTGTTTTTT. The chain links TRBV28 to TRBJ1-4; the D is unclear. V was cut by 3 bases and J by 6 bases, with 11 bases left in between. This CDR3 region has 14 residues. Germline V gene lookup returns CDR1 MDHEN and CDR2 SYDVKM. Variable domain in full (rest from reference TRBV28 and TRBJ1-4): DVKVTQSSRYLVKRTGEKVFLECVQDMDHENMFWYRQDPGLGLRLIYFSYDVKMKEKGDIPEGYSVSREKKERFSLILESASTNQTSMYLCASSLFSRDEKLFFGSGTQLSVL.

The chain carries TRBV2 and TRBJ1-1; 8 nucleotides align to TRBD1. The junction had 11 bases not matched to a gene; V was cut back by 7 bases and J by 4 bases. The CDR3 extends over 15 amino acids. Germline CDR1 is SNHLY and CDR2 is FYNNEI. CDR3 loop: CASNGQGALSTEAFF. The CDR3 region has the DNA TGTGCCAGCAACGGCCAGGGGGCCTTATCCACTGAAGCTTTCTTT.

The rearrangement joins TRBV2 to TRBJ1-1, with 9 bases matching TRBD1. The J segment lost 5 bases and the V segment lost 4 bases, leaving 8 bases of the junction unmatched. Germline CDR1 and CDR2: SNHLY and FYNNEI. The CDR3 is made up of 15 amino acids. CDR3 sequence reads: CASSGEQGAETEAFF. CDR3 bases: TGTGCCAGCAGTGGGGAACAGGGGGCGGAAACTGAAGCTTTCTTT.

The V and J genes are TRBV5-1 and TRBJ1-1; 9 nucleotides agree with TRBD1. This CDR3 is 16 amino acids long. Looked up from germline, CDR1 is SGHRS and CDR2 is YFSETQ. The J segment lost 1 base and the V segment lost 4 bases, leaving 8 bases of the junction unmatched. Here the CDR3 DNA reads TGCGCCAGCAGCCCGGGCGGACAGGGGCAGAACACTGAAGCTTTCTTT. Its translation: CASSPGGQGQNTEAFF.

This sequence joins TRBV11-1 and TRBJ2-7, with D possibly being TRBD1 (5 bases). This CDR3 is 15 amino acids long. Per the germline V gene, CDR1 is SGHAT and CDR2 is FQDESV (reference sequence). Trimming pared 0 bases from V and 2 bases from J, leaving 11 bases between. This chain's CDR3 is CASSLARTFTYEQYF. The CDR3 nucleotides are TGTGCCAGCAGCTTAGCGCGGACATTTACCTACGAGCAGTACTTC.

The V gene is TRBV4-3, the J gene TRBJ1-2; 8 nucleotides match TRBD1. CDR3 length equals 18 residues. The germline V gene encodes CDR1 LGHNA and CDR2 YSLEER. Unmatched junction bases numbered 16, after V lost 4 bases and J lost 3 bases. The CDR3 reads CASSLTTLTGASDYGYTF. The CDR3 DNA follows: TGCGCCAGCAGCCTTACTACGTTGACAGGGGCGTCCGACTATGGCTACACCTTC.

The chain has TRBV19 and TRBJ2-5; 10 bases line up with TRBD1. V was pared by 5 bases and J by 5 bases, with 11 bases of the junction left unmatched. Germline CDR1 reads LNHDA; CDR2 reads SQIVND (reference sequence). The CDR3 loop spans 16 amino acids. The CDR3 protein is CASSERTGGLKETQYF. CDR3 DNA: TGTGCCAGTAGTGAAAGGACAGGGGGTCTTAAGGAGACCCAGTACTTC.

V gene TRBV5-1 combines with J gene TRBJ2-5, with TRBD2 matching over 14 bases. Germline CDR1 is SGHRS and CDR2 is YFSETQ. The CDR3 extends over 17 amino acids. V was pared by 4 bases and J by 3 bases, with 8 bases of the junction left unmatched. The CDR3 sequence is CASSLGRGLAGEETQYF. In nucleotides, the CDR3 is TGCGCCAGCAGCCTCGGCCGGGGACTAGCGGGGGAAGAGACCCAGTACTTC.

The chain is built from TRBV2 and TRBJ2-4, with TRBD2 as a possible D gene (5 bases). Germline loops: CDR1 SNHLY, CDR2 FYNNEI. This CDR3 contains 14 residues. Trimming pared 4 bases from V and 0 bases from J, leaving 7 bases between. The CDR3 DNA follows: TGTGCCAGCAGTGGCGGGTTAGCCAAAAACATTCAGTACTTC. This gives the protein CASSGGLAKNIQYF. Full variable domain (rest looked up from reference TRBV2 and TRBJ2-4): EPEVTQTPSHQVTQMGQEVILRCVPISNHLYFYWYRQILGQKVEFLVSFYNNEISEKSEIFDDQFSVERPDGSNFTLKIRSTKLEDSAMYFCASSGGLAKNIQYFGAGTRLSVL.

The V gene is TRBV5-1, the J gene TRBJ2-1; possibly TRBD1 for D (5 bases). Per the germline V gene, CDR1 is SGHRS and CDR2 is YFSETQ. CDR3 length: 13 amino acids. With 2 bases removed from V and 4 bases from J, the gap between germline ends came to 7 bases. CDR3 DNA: TGCGCCAGCAGCTTCGACAGTTACAATGAGCAGTTCTTC. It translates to CASSFDSYNEQFF.

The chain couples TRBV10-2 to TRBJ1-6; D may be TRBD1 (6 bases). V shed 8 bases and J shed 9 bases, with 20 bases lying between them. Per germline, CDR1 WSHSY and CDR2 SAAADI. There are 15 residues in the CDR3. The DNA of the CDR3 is TGCGCCAGCTTCGGTGGGGGCGGCCCGCGTTCACCCCTCCACTTT. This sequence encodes CASFGGGGPRSPLHF.

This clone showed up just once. CDR3 DNA: TGTGCCACCAGCAGACGGGATCCCACCGGGGAGCTGTTTTTT. Amino acid sequence: CATSRRDPTGELFF. The chain joins TRBV15 to TRBJ2-2; D is perhaps TRBD2 (5 bases). CDR3 size: 14 residues. Germline V CDR1 and CDR2: LNHNV, YYDKDF (reference sequence). The V and J ends lost 2 bases and 4 bases respectively, with 8 bases between them.

CDR3 nucleotides: TGTGCCAGTAGTATCGGGGTTACCGGGGAGCTGTTTTTT. Translation: CASSIGVTGELFF. This chain uses TRBV19 with TRBJ2-2, with D perhaps matching TRBD2 (5 bases). Germline V gives CDR1 LNHDA, CDR2 SQIVND (reference sequence). CDR3 length: 13 amino acids. V dropped 3 bases and J dropped 5 bases, with 7 bases sitting between them.

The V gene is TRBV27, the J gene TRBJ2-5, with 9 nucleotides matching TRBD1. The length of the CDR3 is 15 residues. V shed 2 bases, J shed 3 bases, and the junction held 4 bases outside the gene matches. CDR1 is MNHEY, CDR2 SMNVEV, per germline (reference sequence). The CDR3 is CASSLTGGYEETQYF. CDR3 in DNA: TGTGCCAGCAGTTTAACAGGGGGCTATGAAGAGACCCAGTACTTC.